A selection of T cell receptor beta chains follows, all from one sample in a study of T cell responses to AZD1222 COVID-19 vaccine. Using immunoSEQ multiplex PCR, the repertoire was profiled, and TCRdb retains in-frame clones only, with some absent. The sample records under 200,000 clones, around 94% being singletons. The sample in question was peripheral blood, obtained 28 days after the second dose of the MenACWY control vaccine. These TCRs come from an adult who received the MenACWY meningococcal vaccine as a control. Each CDR3 is given with its conserved first and last residue. A D gene is named only where the DNA matches it firmly. The size entry is marked missing in some rows and otherwise reads once, few, many or a size class.

clone_size,j_call,d_call,v_call,cdr3_nt,cdr3_aa
few,TRBJ1-2,TRBD1,TRBV5-5,TGTGCCAGCAGCCAGGACAGGCGACTGTATGGCTACACCTTC,CASSQDRRLYGYTF
-,TRBJ2-1,TRBD2,TRBV19,TGTGCCAGTAGTATTGGGGGGACTAGCGGAGATGAGCAGTTCTTC,CASSIGGTSGDEQFF
-,TRBJ2-2,-,TRBV28,TGTGCCAGCAGTTTAGGAACCGGGGAGCTGTTTTTT,CASSLGTGELFF
-,TRBJ2-5,-,TRBV14,TGTGCCAGCAGCCCCCTCCTGGGGGACGGAGAGACCCAGTACTTC,CASSPLLGDGETQYF
-,TRBJ2-3,-,TRBV11-3,TGTGCCAGCAGCGGTCGGACGGGCACAGATACGCAGTATTTT,CASSGRTGTDTQYF
once,TRBJ2-7,-,TRBV19,TGTGCCAGCAGTGGGGGGAGCTACGAGCAGTACTTC,CASSGGSYEQYF
-,TRBJ2-3,-,TRBV6-5,TGTGCCAGCAGTTACCGGGGAGGCACAGATACGCAGTATTTT,CASSYRGGTDTQYF
-,TRBJ1-1,TRBD1,TRBV5-8,TGTGCCAGCAGCCATGGACAGGGGGTATGGAACACTGAAGCTTTCTTT,CASSHGQGVWNTEAFF
-,TRBJ2-3,-,TRBV18,TGTGCCAGCTCGCGTAGGGACACAGGCACAGATACGCAGTATTTT,CASSRRDTGTDTQYF
-,TRBJ2-1,-,TRBV5-5,TGTGCCAGCAGCTTGGCCGGGGATCTGTCCTACAATGAGCAGTTCTTC,CASSLAGDLSYNEQFF
-,TRBJ1-2,-,TRBV2,TGTGCCAGCAGTGGAGGGCGGGGCTATGGCTACACCTTC,CASSGGRGYGYTF
-,TRBJ2-7,TRBD1,TRBV29-1,TGCAGCGTGTGCGTCGGACAGGGGCCCTCCTACGAGCAGTACTTC,CSVCVGQGPSYEQYF
few,TRBJ2-7,-,TRBV11-2,TGTGCCAGCTCCTGGGGAGCACGGGCCTACGAGCAGTACTTC,CASSWGARAYEQYF
-,TRBJ2-7,TRBD1,TRBV18,TGTGCCAGCTCACCATACCCCGGGACAGGGGGTCCCTCCTACGAGCAGTACTTC,CASSPYPGTGGPSYEQYF
-,TRBJ2-7,-,TRBV28,TGTGCCAGCAGCCCCCCGGCGGGGGCCACCCAGGAGCAGTACTTC,CASSPPAGATQEQYF
-,TRBJ2-7,-,TRBV5-4,TGTGCCAGCAACGAAGGGGGCGGGGGTGCACCCTCCGAGCAGTACTTC,CASNEGGGGAPSEQYF
-,TRBJ2-7,TRBD1,TRBV6-5,TGTGCCAGCAGGATAACAGGGGGCCAATACGAGCAGTACTTC,CASRITGGQYEQYF
-,TRBJ1-2,TRBD1,TRBV10-3,TGTGCCATCAGTGAGGGGACAGGGGTTTTTGGCTACACCTTC,CAISEGTGVFGYTF
-,TRBJ1-2,TRBD1,TRBV6-2/TRBV6-3,TGTGCCAGCAGTTACGAGGGGGCGCGAGGCTACACCTTC,CASSYEGARGYTF
-,TRBJ1-3,-,TRBV6-6,TGTGCCAGCCTACGGAGCGATTCTGGAAACACCATATATTTT,CASLRSDSGNTIYF
-,TRBJ2-1,TRBD2,TRBV18,TGTGCCAGCTCACCGCAGCTGGGACTAGCGGGTGAGCAGTTCTTC,CASSPQLGLAGEQFF
-,TRBJ2-1,TRBD2,TRBV9,TGTGCCAGCAGCGTAAGGATCCGGGGACTAGCGGAGCACAATGAGCAGTTCTTC,CASSVRIRGLAEHNEQFF
once,TRBJ1-2,-,TRBV14,TGTGCCAGCAGCTGGGACGGATCCTATGGCTACACCTTC,CASSWDGSYGYTF
-,TRBJ1-4,-,TRBV19,TGTGCCAGTAGTACCTGGACTCCGGGTGGGGAAAAACTGTTTTTT,CASSTWTPGGEKLFF
-,TRBJ1-1,-,TRBV12-3/TRBV12-4,TGTGCCAGCAGTTTAGGCGGAATCACTGAAGCTTTCTTT,CASSLGGITEAFF
-,TRBJ2-3,-,TRBV7-3,TGTGCCAGCAGCCCCCATCCGCGGGGAGCAGCAGATACGCAGTATTTT,CASSPHPRGAADTQYF
-,TRBJ1-2,-,TRBV6-5,TGTGCCAGCAGTTACGTGGGGAACTATGGCTACACCTTC,CASSYVGNYGYTF
-,TRBJ2-7,TRBD2,TRBV4-1,TGCGCCAGCAGCCAAGGGCTAGCGGGGCCTCGTTACGAGCAGTACTTC,CASSQGLAGPRYEQYF
-,TRBJ1-6,-,TRBV4-2,TGTGCCAGCAGCCAAGGTACAGGTACACCCCTCCACTTT,CASSQGTGTPLHF
-,TRBJ1-6,-,TRBV5-1,TGCGCCAGCAGCCCTCTCGCGGGCGAGTATAATTCACCCCTCCACTTT,CASSPLAGEYNSPLHF
-,TRBJ1-2,-,TRBV7-2,TGTGCCAGCAGTCCTACGGGGGGCTCGCCGAGCGGCTACACCTTC,CASSPTGGSPSGYTF
-,TRBJ2-7,-,TRBV5-5,TGTGCCAGCAGCTCTGAGGTTCCGACCTACGAGCAGTACTTC,CASSSEVPTYEQYF
-,TRBJ1-2,-,TRBV5-5,TGTGCCAGCAGCTCGGGGGCTAGCTATGGCTACACCTTC,CASSSGASYGYTF
-,TRBJ1-4,-,TRBV6-2/TRBV6-3,TGTGCCAGCAGCCTCCTGGGACTCACTAATGAAAAACTGTTTTTT,CASSLLGLTNEKLFF
-,TRBJ1-2,-,TRBV7-9,TGTGCCAGCAGCTTCCCGGAGCTCAACTATGGCTACACCTTC,CASSFPELNYGYTF
-,TRBJ2-7,-,TRBV10-3,TGTGCCATCAACGGGGACTCGAGCTCCTACGAGCAGTACTTC,CAINGDSSSYEQYF
-,TRBJ1-2,TRBD1,TRBV7-8,TGTGCCAGCAGCTTAGGGACAGGGATTCATGGCTACACCTTC,CASSLGTGIHGYTF
-,TRBJ1-2,-,TRBV6-5,TGTGCCAGCAGTATCGGGGCAAACTATGGCTACACCTTC,CASSIGANYGYTF
-,TRBJ1-1,TRBD1,TRBV9,TGTGCCAGCAGCGTCGGGGGACAGCTAAACACTGAAGCTTTCTTT,CASSVGGQLNTEAFF
-,TRBJ1-2,TRBD1,TRBV28,TGTGCCAGCAGTTCGCCCGACAGGGGGCGGAGCTACACCTTC,CASSSPDRGRSYTF
-,TRBJ1-1,-,TRBV29-1,TGCAGCGTGGAACAGGGAGCTGAAGCTTTCTTT,CSVEQGAEAFF
-,TRBJ2-1,TRBD2,TRBV11-2,TGTGCCAGCAGCGCAGGAGGGCTAGCGGGCCCCTACAATGAGCAGTTCTTC,CASSAGGLAGPYNEQFF
-,TRBJ2-7,-,TRBV27,TGTGCCAGCAGTTTATCGGACAAATGGGGCGAGCAGTACTTC,CASSLSDKWGEQYF
-,TRBJ2-2,-,TRBV6-2/TRBV6-3,TGTGCCAGCAGTTACGGTATCACAGGTACCGGGGAGCTGTTTTTT,CASSYGITGTGELFF
-,TRBJ1-5,-,TRBV7-2,TGTGCCAGCAGCCCTTGGACAGAAAATATTAGCAATCAGCCCCAGCATTTT,CASSPWTENISNQPQHF
-,TRBJ1-5,-,TRBV3-1/TRBV3-2,TGTGCCAGCAGCCAAGATCCCCTTAGCAATCAGCCCCAGCATTTT,CASSQDPLSNQPQHF
-,TRBJ2-7,TRBD1,TRBV7-9,TGTGCCAGCAGCTCTCCCGACAGGGGTACCTACGAGCAGTACTTC,CASSSPDRGTYEQYF
-,TRBJ1-3,-,TRBV29-1,TGCAGCGTTCCGGAGACTGACACCATATATTTT,CSVPETDTIYF